These 31 T cell receptor beta chains came from one sample sequenced in a study of Graves' ophthalmopathy and Graves' hyperthyroidism. Beta-chain TCR CDR3 regions were amplified from RNA transcripts. HTBI primers were used in a first-round RT-PCR, which preceded a second-round multiplex PCR. TCRdb ran MiXCR on the multiplex PCR reads and lists one entry per CDR3 protein. Of about 550,000 distinct CDR3 sequences in the sample, roughly 39% are singletons; the top ten hold 3.5% to 5%. The sequenced material came from peripheral blood or thyroid tissue (not recorded which). The receptor set was obtained from an adult man with Graves' hyperthyroidism.

CDR3 residues: CASSPRVRGTDEKLFF. The CDR3, as DNA: TGTGCCAGCTCACCACGGGTCAGGGGAACCGATGAAAAACTGTTTTTT. V is TRBV18 and J is TRBJ1-4, with D perhaps TRBD1 (6 bases). The ends were cut back, 1 base at V and 6 bases at J, with 15 bases in the middle. The V gene's germline CDR1 is KGHSH and CDR2 LQKENI. There are 16 residues in the CDR3. The full variable domain, with the rest looked up from reference TRBV18 and TRBJ1-4, is NAGVMQNPRHLVRRRGQEARLRCSPMKGHSHVYWYRQLPEEGLKFMVYLQKENIIDESGMPKERFSAEFPKEGPSILRIQQVVRGDSAAYFCASSPRVRGTDEKLFFGSGTQLSVL.

This clonotype has more than one count but fewer than ten. This sequence joins TRBV4-1 and TRBJ2-7, with 8 bases aligning to TRBD1. V shed 0 bases, J shed 1 base, and the junction held 5 bases outside the gene matches. CDR3 length equals 16 residues. From germline, CDR1 is MGHRA and CDR2 YSYEKL. Written as DNA, the CDR3 is TGCGCCAGCAGCCAAGATCCTGGGACAGGTTCCTACGAGCAGTACTTC. It encodes CASSQDPGTGSYEQYF.

To note about this clonotype: A much larger clone lies a single base off, so this may be a read error. The CDR3 DNA follows: TGTGCCAGCAGTCAATGGATAACGAGCACTGAAGCTTTCTTT. It is translated as CASSQWITSTEAFF. V gene TRBV27 combines with J gene TRBJ1-1; D gene ambiguous. This CDR3 contains 14 residues. Germline V gene data show CDR1 as MNHEY and CDR2 as SMNVEV (reference sequence). V gave up 5 bases and J gave up 4 bases, with 14 bases separating them.

The V and J genes are TRBV7-9 and TRBJ2-5; 12 nucleotides agree with TRBD1. The J call is doubtful: the DNA matches TRBJ2-1 better. Germline V lookup: CDR1 SEHNR, CDR2 FQNEAQ (reference sequence). CDR3 length: 16 amino acids. This chain's CDR3 is CASSLGTGGFYDEQFF. The CDR3 DNA sequence: TGTGCCAGCAGCCTCGGGACAGGGGGCTTTTACGATGAGCAGTTCTTC.

This clonotype was seen many times. The chain links TRBV20-1 to TRBJ1-2; 8 bases are a match to TRBD1. The germline V gene has CDR1 DFQATT and CDR2 SNEGSKA (reference sequence). V gave up 0 bases and J gave up 4 bases; unmatched junction bases: 16. This CDR3 contains 18 residues. The CDR3 DNA reads as TGCAGTGCTAGAGATCTCAGGACGGGGACAGGTTGGGTCTATGGCTACACCTTC. Its protein is CSARDLRTGTGWVYGYTF.

This clonotype was counted at least ten times. The rearrangement joins TRBV7-3 to TRBJ2-5; a possible D gene is TRBD2 (5 bases). The CDR3 spans 13 residues. Deletions cut 5 bases from V and 9 bases from J, with 16 bases between. Per the germline V gene, CDR1 is SGHTA and CDR2 is FQGTGA. The CDR3 loop is CASSVREGKAQYF. The DNA of the CDR3 is TGTGCCAGCAGCGTCCGCGAGGGTAAGGCCCAGTACTTC.

The chain uses TRBV15 and TRBJ2-7; 11 bases are shared with TRBD2. CDR3 length: 16 amino acids. Losses at the gene ends were 2 bases for V and 7 bases for J; bases not matched to a gene: 10. Germline CDR1 is LNHNV and CDR2 is YYDKDF (reference sequence). The CDR3 region is CATSRLAGGRAPEQYF. The CDR3 DNA reads as TGTGCCACCAGCAGACTAGCGGGAGGCCGGGCTCCTGAGCAGTACTTC.

The V gene is TRBV14, the J gene TRBJ1-2, with 7 nucleotides matching TRBD1. Germline V lookup: CDR1 SGHDN, CDR2 FVKESK. CDR3 length equals 16 residues. V dropped 2 bases and J dropped 3; count of bases not matched to a gene: 9. The CDR3 region is CASSQIKDREDYGYTF. CDR3 bases: TGTGCCAGCAGCCAAATAAAAGACAGGGAAGACTATGGCTACACCTTC.

This clonotype was seen only a few times. The V call is TRBV7-2, the J call TRBJ2-7; 10 nucleotides match TRBD2. Germline CDR1 and CDR2: SGHTA and FQGNSA. Trimming removed 2 bases from V and 6 bases from J; junction bases left unmatched: 10. The CDR3 is 16 amino acids. The CDR3 spells CASSLTGLAGVGEQYF. CDR3 coding DNA: TGTGCCAGCAGCTTAACGGGTCTAGCGGGAGTAGGCGAGCAGTACTTC.

This chain uses TRBV28 with TRBJ1-4; D gene unclear. Between the trimmed V and J ends, which lost 2 bases and 14 bases, there was a span of 0 bases. CDR3 length equals 8 residues. Germline assignment: CDR1 MDHEN and CDR2 SYDVKM. The CDR3 DNA sequence: TGTGCCAGCAGTTTACTGTTTTTT. This codes for CASSLLFF.

This clonotype was recorded many times. This chain connects TRBV11-2 to TRBJ2-7; D uncertain. The CDR3 extends over 12 amino acids. CDR1 SGHAT and CDR2 FQNNGV come from the germline V gene. Trimming left V 3 bases short and J 2 bases short, with 5 bases between. The CDR3 DNA sequence: TGTGCCAGCAGCTTCATTGCCTACGAGCAGTACTTC. As protein: CASSFIAYEQYF.

This clonotype was observed at least ten times. The chain recombines TRBV13 with TRBJ1-3; D ambiguous. Trimming stripped 8 bases from V and 0 bases from J, with 8 bases between. Germline values: CDR1 PRHDT, CDR2 FYEKMQ (reference sequence). There are 13 residues in the CDR3. CDR3 sequence: CASGPFSGNTIYF. The CDR3 DNA is TGTGCCAGCGGGCCGTTCTCTGGAAACACCATATATTTT.

This clonotype was counted at least ten times. The chain carries TRBV9 and TRBJ2-2; 9 bases agree with TRBD1. The CDR3 spans 17 residues. Germline values: CDR1 SGDLS, CDR2 YYNGEE. The junction had 6 bases not matched to a gene; V was cut back by 3 bases and J by 0 bases. CDR3 sequence: CASSASRQGANTGELFF. DNA of the CDR3: TGTGCCAGCAGCGCATCCAGACAGGGGGCGAACACCGGGGAGCTGTTTTTT.

This chain connects TRBV2 to TRBJ1-2, with a weak D call TRBD1 (5 bases). The CDR3 is made up of 14 amino acids. V dropped 10 bases and J dropped 4 bases, with 19 bases sitting between them. Germline V CDR1 and CDR2: SNHLY, FYNNEI. The CDR3 sequence: CATLTGARGYGYTF. The CDR3 DNA follows: TGTGCCACCTTGACCGGGGCTCGGGGCTATGGCTACACCTTC. Full variable domain (missing parts from reference TRBV2 and TRBJ1-2): EPEVTQTPSHQVTQMGQEVILRCVPISNHLYFYWYRQILGQKVEFLVSFYNNEISEKSEIFDDQFSVERPDGSNFTLKIRSTKLEDSAMYFCATLTGARGYGYTFGSGTRLTVV.

This sequence joins TRBV2 and TRBJ2-2; possible D gene TRBD1, 6 bases. Between the trimmed V and J ends, which lost 5 bases and 0 bases, there was a span of 13 bases. Germline CDR1 SNHLY, CDR2 FYNNEI. The CDR3 covers 16 residues. CDR3 nucleotide sequence: TGTGCCAGCAGTACTCCGGGACACGCGAACACCGGGGAGCTGTTTTTT. It codes for CASSTPGHANTGELFF.

This clonotype was counted between two and nine times. The CDR3 sequence: CASSLGDRSRDTGELFF. The CDR3 DNA is TGTGCCAGCAGTCTAGGGGACAGGAGCAGAGACACCGGGGAGCTGTTTTTT. This rearrangement joins TRBV12-3 or TRBV12-4 to TRBJ2-2; 8 bases line up with TRBD1. CDR3 size: 17 residues. V trimming: 5 bases; J trimming: 3 bases; junction bases outside the gene matches: 11.

This clonotype has a handful of counts. The V call is TRBV27, the J call TRBJ2-5; D might be TRBD1 (6 bases). The CDR3 contains 12 residues. V lost 10 bases and J lost 3, with 12 bases in between. Germline V gene data show CDR1 as MNHEY and CDR2 as SMNVEV (reference sequence). CDR3 region: CANKQGEETQYF. The DNA for the CDR3 is TGTGCCAACAAACAGGGTGAAGAGACCCAGTACTTC.

J is TRBJ2-7 and V is TRBV20-1, with TRBD1 identical over 11 bases. From germline, CDR1 is DFQATT and CDR2 SNEGSKA (reference sequence). J was trimmed by 2 bases and V by 5 bases; bases with no gene match: 2. The CDR3 consists of 13 residues. CDR3 sequence reads: CSAPGQGAYEQYF. CDR3 DNA sequence: TGCAGTGCTCCGGGACAGGGGGCCTACGAGCAGTACTTC.

The table lists this clonotype with many counts. The chain uses TRBV7-9 and TRBJ1-1; TRBD1 matches 9 bases. Germline V gene lookup returns CDR1 SEHNR and CDR2 FQNEAQ (reference sequence). This CDR3 is 16 amino acids long. V shed 5 bases, J shed 6 bases, and the junction held 13 bases outside the gene matches. The CDR3 DNA sequence: TGTGCCAGCAGCCCCAAGGACAGGGGTCACCTTGCTGAAGCTTTCTTT. This translates into CASSPKDRGHLAEAFF.

The V gene is TRBV24-1, the J gene TRBJ2-1; tentatively, D is TRBD1 (6 bases). Trimming removed 3 bases at V and 1 base at J, with 21 bases between. This CDR3 has 19 amino acids. The germline CDR1 and CDR2 sequences are KGHDR and SFDVKD. The CDR3 spells CATSDPQNVAGDSYNEQFF. CDR3 coding DNA: TGTGCCACCAGTGATCCCCAAAACGTCGCAGGGGATTCCTACAATGAGCAGTTCTTC.

This clonotype showed up many times. The chain employs TRBV27 and TRBJ1-1; no firm D call. CDR1 is MNHEY and CDR2 is SMNVEV in the germline V gene (reference sequence). The CDR3 spans 13 residues. The germline V and J ends were trimmed by 5 bases and 7 bases, with 14 bases remaining between them. CDR3 nucleotides: TGTGCCAGCAGTACGACTTGGGGTGGTGAAGCTTTCTTT. Amino acids: CASSTTWGGEAFF.

This clonotype was picked up many times. This sequence joins TRBV9 and TRBJ1-1, with TRBD1 as a possible D gene (5 bases). Germline V CDR1 and CDR2: SGDLS, YYNGEE. The CDR3 totals 15 residues. V lost 0 bases and J 5 bases, leaving 14 bases between the germline ends. The CDR3 DNA is TGTGCCAGCAGCGTAGGGATGGGGCAGAATACTGAAGCTTTCTTT. Its protein is CASSVGMGQNTEAFF.

This clonotype was counted many times. The genes are TRBV24-1 and TRBJ2-2, with no clear D. V lost 5 bases, J lost 3 bases, and 12 bases lay in between. The CDR3 is made up of 15 amino acids. Germline CDR1 reads KGHDR; CDR2 reads SFDVKD. Here the CDR3 reads CATSGPGADTGELFF. The CDR3 DNA reads as TGTGCCACCAGTGGCCCGGGCGCGGACACCGGGGAGCTGTTTTTT.

This clonotype occurred many times. This sequence joins TRBV29-1 and TRBJ2-2; D might be TRBD1 (5 bases). Per the germline V gene, CDR1 is SQVTM and CDR2 is ANQGSEA. The CDR3 is 13 residues long. V was cut by 3 bases and J by 5 bases, with 10 bases left in between. The CDR3 region has the DNA TGCAGCGTTGAGGCAGGGAATACCGGGGAGCTGTTTTTT. This encodes CSVEAGNTGELFF.

This clonotype occurred many times. The V call is TRBV7-9, the J call TRBJ2-5; D gene uncertain. The germline V gene has CDR1 SEHNR and CDR2 FQNEAQ (reference sequence). The CDR3 has 11 residues. V lost 2 bases and J 12 bases, leaving 10 bases between the germline ends. As DNA, the CDR3 is TGTGCCAGCAGCTTATATGAACAGAAGTACTTC. This translates into CASSLYEQKYF.

This chain links TRBV29-1 with TRBJ2-6; D may be TRBD1 or TRBD2 (5 bases each). Germline V gives CDR1 SQVTM, CDR2 ANQGSEA. The CDR3 runs to 15 residues. V was shortened by 6 bases and J by 0 bases, with 12 bases between the two germline ends. Written as DNA, the CDR3 is TGCAGCGTCCGCCGGGACGGCTCTGGGGCCAACGTCCTGACTTTC. It yields the protein CSVRRDGSGANVLTF.

This clonotype showed up many times. The chain couples TRBV7-2 to TRBJ1-2; unclear D gene. The length of the CDR3 is 13 residues. The V gene lost 5 bases and the J gene lost 3 bases, with 10 bases spanning the gap. The germline V gene has CDR1 SGHTA and CDR2 FQGNSA. CDR3 DNA sequence: TGTGCCAGCAGCGTGGCCGGGGACTATGGCTACACCTTC. Protein product: CASSVAGDYGYTF.

Only a few counts were recorded for this clonotype. The rearrangement joins TRBV10-3 to TRBJ2-5, with 8 bases fitting TRBD1. The J call could be wrong; TRBJ2-1 is a better fit for the DNA end. The CDR3 totals 16 residues. Germline V gives CDR1 ENHRY, CDR2 SYGVKD. As DNA, the CDR3 is TGTGCCATCAGTGAGTCCTCCTGGACAGGGCACAATGAGCAGTTCTTC. Its protein product is CAISESSWTGHNEQFF.

The table lists this clonotype with a few counts. The chain uses TRBV25-1 and TRBJ2-7; D call uncertain. The CDR3 is 14 amino acids. Trimming took off 3 bases at V and 2 bases at J, with 11 bases between the two ends. The germline CDR1 and CDR2 sequences are MGHDK and SYGVNS. CDR3 coding DNA: TGTGCCAGCAGTGACTCCGACCGGGCCTACGAGCAGTACTTC. It translates to CASSDSDRAYEQYF.

This clonotype came up once. A much larger clone differs by one base, so this may be a read error. The rearrangement joins TRBV12-3 or TRBV12-4 to TRBJ2-7, with D possibly called TRBD1 or TRBD2 (5 bases each). V was pared by 9 bases and J by 2 bases, with 14 bases between. CDR3 length: 13 residues. The CDR3 nucleotides are TGTGCCAGTGCCGGGGCAGGGACCTACGAGCAGTACTTC. Its protein is CASAGAGTYEQYF.

This clonotype has at least ten counts. This rearrangement joins TRBV5-1 to TRBJ2-7; 10 bases line up with TRBD2. V gave up 0 bases and J gave up 5 bases; unmatched junction bases: 8. Germline-derived CDR1 and CDR2 are SGHRS and YFSETQ. This CDR3 has 16 amino acids. CDR3 region: CASSLALAGAYHEQYF. Written as DNA, the CDR3 is TGCGCCAGCAGCTTGGCTCTAGCGGGGGCCTATCACGAGCAGTACTTC.